This is a list of T cell receptor beta chains from one sample in a study of blood T cell repertoires in COVID-19. The method was immunoSEQ multiplex PCR; TCRdb's version includes in-frame clones alone and lacks a portion of them. The data hold 350,000 or so clones, with over 85% observed a single time. Sequencing used peripheral blood. The receptor source for this set is a woman aged 60-75 years with COVID-19, enrolled during active disease. Both conserved end residues are part of each CDR3. Fields, in order: D gene, J gene, clone size, V gene, CDR3 protein, CDR3 DNA. The D gene is left open where the match is weak. Not every row has a clone size; where given, it reads once, few, many or a size class.

d_gene: TRBD1
j_gene: TRBJ1-5
abundance: NA
v_gene: TRBV10-3
CDR3aa: CAISESKPGGQPQHF
CDR3nt: TGTGCCATCAGTGAGTCGAAGCCAGGGGGTCAGCCCCAGCATTTT

d_gene: TRBD1
j_gene: TRBJ2-1
abundance: NA
v_gene: TRBV5-1
CDR3aa: CASSLYGGQGVLDEQFF
CDR3nt: TGCGCCAGCAGCTTGTATGGAGGACAGGGAGTTTTAGATGAGCAGTTCTTC

d_gene: NA
j_gene: TRBJ2-5
abundance: NA
v_gene: TRBV4-1
CDR3aa: CASSPGLGVSETQYF
CDR3nt: TGCGCCAGCAGCCCGGGACTCGGAGTTTCAGAGACCCAGTACTTC

d_gene: NA
j_gene: TRBJ2-7
abundance: NA
v_gene: TRBV7-8
CDR3aa: CASSLLGQLLSEQYF
CDR3nt: TGTGCCAGCAGCTTACTGGGACAATTACTCTCCGAGCAGTACTTC

d_gene: TRBD1
j_gene: TRBJ2-5
abundance: NA
v_gene: TRBV28
CDR3aa: CASSRDSEKTQYF
CDR3nt: TGTGCCAGCAGTCGGGACAGCGAGAAGACCCAGTACTTC

d_gene: TRBD1
j_gene: TRBJ2-2
abundance: NA
v_gene: TRBV19
CDR3aa: CASSMLDRGLFRELFF
CDR3nt: TGTGCCAGTAGTATGTTGGACAGGGGGTTGTTCAGGGAGCTGTTTTTT

d_gene: NA
j_gene: TRBJ2-3
abundance: NA
v_gene: TRBV7-9
CDR3aa: CASSPSFTDTQYF
CDR3nt: TGTGCCAGCAGCCCAAGCTTTACAGATACGCAGTATTTT

d_gene: NA
j_gene: TRBJ2-7
abundance: NA
v_gene: TRBV5-6
CDR3aa: CASSFLSYEQYF
CDR3nt: TGTGCCAGCAGCTTCCTGTCCTACGAGCAGTACTTC

d_gene: NA
j_gene: TRBJ1-1
abundance: NA
v_gene: TRBV19
CDR3aa: CASIRQAPGAEAFF
CDR3nt: TGTGCCAGTATACGACAGGCTCCAGGGGCTGAAGCTTTCTTT

d_gene: TRBD1
j_gene: TRBJ1-4
abundance: NA
v_gene: TRBV5-1
CDR3aa: CASSLGQGSEKLFF
CDR3nt: TGCGCCAGCAGCTTGGGACAGGGAAGTGAAAAACTGTTTTTT

d_gene: NA
j_gene: TRBJ2-2
abundance: NA
v_gene: TRBV12-3/TRBV12-4
CDR3aa: CASSSPGTGELFF
CDR3nt: TGTGCCAGCAGTTCCCCGGGCACCGGGGAGCTGTTTTTT

d_gene: NA
j_gene: TRBJ2-3
abundance: NA
v_gene: TRBV18
CDR3aa: CASSPQAGLTDTQYF
CDR3nt: TGTGCCAGCTCACCACAGGCCGGACTCACAGATACGCAGTATTTT

d_gene: NA
j_gene: TRBJ1-4
abundance: NA
v_gene: TRBV30
CDR3aa: CAWSPPNEKLFF
CDR3nt: TGTGCCTGGAGTCCCCCGAATGAAAAACTGTTTTTT

d_gene: NA
j_gene: TRBJ1-3
abundance: NA
v_gene: TRBV2
CDR3aa: CASSQGSSGNTIYF
CDR3nt: TGTGCCAGCAGTCAGGGCAGCTCTGGAAACACCATATATTTT

d_gene: NA
j_gene: TRBJ2-2
abundance: NA
v_gene: TRBV7-9
CDR3aa: CASSLLGPTGELFF
CDR3nt: TGTGCCAGCAGCTTACTGGGGCCCACCGGGGAGCTGTTTTTT

d_gene: NA
j_gene: TRBJ1-6
abundance: NA
v_gene: TRBV13
CDR3aa: CASSNRGGLQSPLHF
CDR3nt: TGTGCCAGCAGCAACCGAGGGGGTCTGCAATCACCCCTCCACTTT

d_gene: NA
j_gene: TRBJ1-4
abundance: NA
v_gene: TRBV6-5
CDR3aa: CASSNGGFESEKLFF
CDR3nt: TGTGCCAGCAGTAACGGGGGTTTTGAGAGTGAAAAACTGTTTTTT

d_gene: NA
j_gene: TRBJ2-1
abundance: NA
v_gene: TRBV19
CDR3aa: CASALSSYNEQFF
CDR3nt: TGTGCCAGTGCCTTGAGCTCCTACAATGAGCAGTTCTTC

d_gene: TRBD1
j_gene: TRBJ2-7
abundance: many
v_gene: TRBV6-6
CDR3aa: CATDDGTGGYEQYF
CDR3nt: TGTGCCACCGACGACGGGACAGGGGGCTACGAGCAGTACTTC

d_gene: TRBD1
j_gene: TRBJ2-7
abundance: NA
v_gene: TRBV5-1
CDR3aa: CASSRDRATYEQYF
CDR3nt: TGCGCCAGCAGCCGGGACAGGGCCACCTACGAGCAGTACTTC

d_gene: NA
j_gene: TRBJ1-2
abundance: NA
v_gene: TRBV7-2
CDR3aa: CASSLARGGRNSNYGYTF
CDR3nt: TGTGCCAGCAGCTTAGCCCGGGGGGGGCGGAACTCTAACTATGGCTACACCTTC

d_gene: NA
j_gene: TRBJ2-1
abundance: NA
v_gene: TRBV2
CDR3aa: CASSEQSYNEQFF
CDR3nt: TGTGCCAGCAGTGAACAGTCGTACAATGAGCAGTTCTTC

d_gene: NA
j_gene: TRBJ2-5
abundance: NA
v_gene: TRBV14
CDR3aa: CASSLRALLGETQYF
CDR3nt: TGTGCCAGCAGCCTCAGGGCCCTACTCGGGGAGACCCAGTACTTC

d_gene: TRBD1
j_gene: TRBJ2-7
abundance: NA
v_gene: TRBV29-1
CDR3aa: CSVLGQVSRNEQYF
CDR3nt: TGCAGCGTCCTGGGACAGGTCAGCAGGAACGAGCAGTACTTC

d_gene: TRBD1
j_gene: TRBJ1-1
abundance: NA
v_gene: TRBV10-3
CDR3aa: CAISEGWGQGASTEAFF
CDR3nt: TGTGCCATCAGTGAGGGGTGGGGACAGGGGGCGAGCACTGAAGCTTTCTTT

d_gene: NA
j_gene: TRBJ1-1
abundance: NA
v_gene: TRBV18
CDR3aa: CASSAIGQRNTEAFF
CDR3nt: TGTGCCAGCTCAGCGATAGGACAGAGGAACACTGAAGCTTTCTTT

d_gene: TRBD2
j_gene: TRBJ2-5
abundance: NA
v_gene: TRBV5-1
CDR3aa: CASSLGTNQETQYF
CDR3nt: TGCGCCAGCAGCCTAGGGACTAACCAAGAGACCCAGTACTTC

d_gene: TRBD1
j_gene: TRBJ1-5
abundance: NA
v_gene: TRBV6-6
CDR3aa: CASSSTGGSSNQPQHF
CDR3nt: TGTGCCAGCAGTTCGACAGGGGGCTCTAGCAATCAGCCCCAGCATTTT

d_gene: TRBD1
j_gene: TRBJ1-2
abundance: NA
v_gene: TRBV7-9
CDR3aa: CASSLEGQGPRDYGYTF
CDR3nt: TGTGCCAGCAGCTTAGAGGGACAGGGACCAAGGGACTATGGCTACACCTTC